These 20 T cell receptor beta chains originate from one sample sequenced in a study of blood T cell repertoires in COVID-19. TCRdb's copy holds only in-frame clones and misses some; the assay was immunoSEQ multiplex PCR. The sample carries 30,000 to 50,000 clones, about 80% recorded once. Source material: peripheral blood. These receptors were collected from a man in his forties or fifties with active or convalescent COVID-19.

CDR3 nucleotides: TGTGCCATCAGTGAGGCAGGGCTTGGGGTTTCGGGCTACACCTTC. Amino acid sequence: CAISEAGLGVSGYTF. This rearrangement joins TRBV10-3 to TRBJ1-2; a possible D gene is TRBD1 (5 bases). CDR3 length equals 15 residues. Per the germline V gene, CDR1 is ENHRY and CDR2 is SYGVKD. V lost 2 bases and J lost 8, with 18 bases in between.

This chain links TRBV2 with TRBJ1-2; 8 nucleotides line up with TRBD1. Germline CDR1 and CDR2: SNHLY and FYNNEI. The CDR3 length is 15 residues. Germline trimming cut 3 bases from V and 4 bases from J; bases unmatched to any gene: 7. The CDR3 nucleotides read TGTGCCAGCAGTGACAGGGGGCGCGTTGGCTATGGCTACACCTTC. It is translated as CASSDRGRVGYGYTF.

The chain joins TRBV9 to TRBJ2-5, with 8 bases lining up with TRBD2. This CDR3 contains 12 residues. V trimming: 3 bases; J trimming: 7 bases; junction bases outside the gene matches: 2. Germline lookup yields CDR1 SGDLS and CDR2 YYNGEE. This CDR3 reads CASSERGGTQYF. CDR3 DNA: TGTGCCAGCAGCGAACGGGGGGGGACCCAGTACTTC.

V gene TRBV5-6 combines with J gene TRBJ1-1; unclear D gene. The germline gives CDR1 SGHDT, CDR2 YYEEEE. This CDR3 is built from 15 residues. Trimming took 1 base from V and 1 from J, leaving 11 bases between them. CDR3 loop: CASSLQRGSNTEAFF. The CDR3 nucleotides read TGTGCCAGCAGCTTGCAACGGGGATCGAACACTGAAGCTTTCTTT. Complete variable domain (other parts from reference TRBV5-6 and TRBJ1-1): DAGVTQSPTHLIKTRGQQVTLRCSPKSGHDTVSWYQQALGQGPQFIFQYYEEEERQRGNFPDRFSGHQFPNYSSELNVNALLLGDSALYLCASSLQRGSNTEAFFGQGTRLTVV.

V is TRBV3-1 (or the pseudogene TRBV3-2) and J is TRBJ2-5, with TRBD2 matching 15 bases. The J segment lost 5 bases and the V segment lost 4 bases, leaving 17 bases of the junction unmatched. The CDR3 spans 20 residues. Per germline, CDR1 LGHDT and CDR2 YNNKEL (reference sequence). The CDR3 loop reads CASSPRLGLAGGSQGETQYF. The CDR3 DNA reads TGTGCCAGCAGCCCCCGGTTGGGACTAGCGGGGGGTTCTCAGGGGGAGACCCAGTACTTC.

This chain connects TRBV5-4 to TRBJ1-4, with 9 bases fitting TRBD1. Germline assignment: CDR1 SGHNT and CDR2 YYREEE (reference sequence). The CDR3 loop spans 14 amino acids. The V gene end was trimmed by 4 bases and the J gene end by 8 bases; junction bases not matched to a gene: 6. This chain's CDR3 is CASSVTGGGEKLFF. The CDR3 DNA reads as TGTGCCAGCAGCGTCACAGGGGGCGGGGAAAAACTGTTTTTT.

V gene TRBV11-2 combines with J gene TRBJ2-2; a weak D match, TRBD2 (6 bases). V was clipped by 6 bases and J by 1 base, with 15 bases between them. This CDR3 is 16 amino acids long. Germline V gives CDR1 SGHAT, CDR2 FQNNGV. The CDR3, as DNA: TGTGCCAGCAGTTCCATTCGGGGGAGGAACACCGGGGAGCTGTTTTTT. This codes for CASSSIRGRNTGELFF. The full variable domain, completed using reference TRBV11-2 and TRBJ2-2, is EAGVAQSPRYKIIEKRQSVAFWCNPISGHATLYWYQQILGQGPKLLIQFQNNGVVDDSQLPKDRFSAERLKGVDSTLKIQPAKLEDSAVYLCASSSIRGRNTGELFFGEGSRLTVL.

This clone was seen a handful of times. V gene TRBV27 combines with J gene TRBJ2-1; D may be TRBD1 (5 bases). CDR1 and CDR2 (germline): MNHEY, SMNVEV (reference sequence). The ends were cut back, 2 bases at V and 0 bases at J, with 5 bases in the middle. The CDR3 has 14 amino acids. The CDR3 protein is CASSLTGSYNEQFF. The CDR3 nucleotides read TGTGCCAGCAGTTTAACAGGCTCCTACAATGAGCAGTTCTTC.

The gene calls are TRBV6-1 and TRBJ1-3; D perhaps matches TRBD1 (6 bases). In germline, CDR1 is MNHNS, CDR2 SASEGT. This CDR3 is built from 17 residues. V lost 3 bases and J lost 4, with 19 bases in between. The CDR3 protein is CASSDVQGRSLGNTIYF. As DNA, the CDR3 is TGTGCCAGCAGTGACGTACAGGGCAGGTCTCTGGGAAACACCATATATTTT.

This sequence joins TRBV7-6 and TRBJ1-6; the match to TRBD1 covers 9 bases. With 5 bases clipped from V and 1 base from J, the junction kept 9 bases outside the gene matches. Germline CDR1 and CDR2: SGHVS and FNYEAQ. This CDR3 spans 18 amino acids. CDR3 in amino acids: CASSPLTGGASYNSPLHF. The CDR3 DNA is TGTGCCAGCAGCCCCCTTACAGGGGGCGCATCCTATAATTCACCCCTCCACTTT.

The rearrangement links TRBV30 to TRBJ2-2, with TRBD2 identical over 7 bases. The CDR3 consists of 13 residues. Per the germline V gene, CDR1 is GTSNPN and CDR2 is SVGIG (reference sequence). V lost 5 bases to trimming and J lost 6 bases; unmatched junction nucleotides: 6. The CDR3 DNA reads as TGTGCCTGGGTTAGGGAGGGGCCCGGGGAGCTGTTTTTT. Protein product: CAWVREGPGELFF.

The chain joins TRBV10-2 to TRBJ1-5, with a possible D match to TRBD1 (6 bases). The CDR3 sequence is 16 residues long. V was pared by 0 bases and J by 1 base, with 10 bases between. From germline, CDR1 is WSHSY and CDR2 SAAADI. The CDR3 is CASSESNRASNQPQHF. CDR3 nucleotide sequence: TGCGCCAGCAGTGAGTCGAACAGGGCGAGCAATCAGCCCCAGCATTTT.

The V call is TRBV5-5, the J call TRBJ2-2; 9 bases fit TRBD1. CDR1 SGHKS and CDR2 YYEKEE come from the germline V gene (reference sequence). The length of the CDR3 is 16 residues. J gave up 1 base and V 3 bases, and 4 bases lay outside the gene matches. The CDR3 nucleotides are TGTGCCAGCAGCTCTGGGGACAGGGTGAACACCGGGGAGCTGTTTTTT. Amino acid sequence: CASSSGDRVNTGELFF.

The chain recombines TRBV18 with TRBJ1-2; no reliable D call. Germline CDR1 is KGHSH and CDR2 is LQKENI. Trimming removed 1 base from V and 6 bases from J, with 12 bases in between. The CDR3 has 14 residues. This CDR3 reads CASSPQTGRDGYTF. For the CDR3, the DNA is TGTGCCAGCTCACCACAAACGGGTAGAGATGGCTACACCTTC.

The rearrangement joins TRBV6-4 to TRBJ2-3; 8 positions agree with TRBD2. The CDR3 covers 14 residues. V shed 2 bases and J 3 bases; nucleotides not matched to a gene: 1. Germline values: CDR1 MRHNA, CDR2 SNTAGT. CDR3 in amino acids: CASSDRGGTDTQYF. The CDR3 region has the DNA TGTGCCAGCAGTGACCGGGGGGGGACAGATACGCAGTATTTT.

The V and J genes are TRBV6-5 and TRBJ2-7; no firm D call. Germline CDR1 MNHEY, CDR2 SVGAGI. There are 14 residues in the CDR3. With 5 bases removed from V and 0 bases from J, the gap between germline ends came to 11 bases. The CDR3 DNA is TGTGCCAGCAGTACTGGTTCTAGCTCCTACGAGCAGTACTTC. Amino acids: CASSTGSSSYEQYF.

J is TRBJ2-1 and V is TRBV11-2; 7 bases match TRBD2. CDR1 and CDR2 from the germline V gene are SGHAT and FQNNGV. Unmatched junction bases numbered 5, after V lost 6 bases and J lost 0 bases. This CDR3 has 15 amino acids. DNA for the CDR3: TGTGCCAGCAGTCCCCGCGGGGGCTCCTACAATGAGCAGTTCTTC. This sequence encodes CASSPRGGSYNEQFF.

The genes are TRBV5-1 and TRBJ2-2, with 12 positions matching TRBD1. Germline V lookup: CDR1 SGHRS, CDR2 YFSETQ. With V trimmed by 3 bases and J by 6 bases, 6 bases remained unmatched. CDR3 size: 16 residues. The chain's CDR3 is CASSSRDRGQAGELFF. The CDR3, as DNA: TGCGCCAGCAGCTCCCGGGACAGGGGGCAGGCCGGGGAGCTGTTTTTT.

This clone was seen a single time. V usage is TRBV7-2 and J usage is TRBJ1-2, with D possibly TRBD1 on 6 matching bases. With 2 bases removed from V and 2 bases from J, the gap between germline ends came to 9 bases. This CDR3 spans 14 amino acids. From germline, CDR1 is SGHTA and CDR2 FQGNSA. CDR3 sequence reads: CASSLTGLNYGYTF. The CDR3 DNA reads as TGTGCCAGCAGCTTAACAGGGTTGAACTATGGCTACACCTTC.

This clone was counted once. V is TRBV27 and J is TRBJ2-1; D is perhaps TRBD1 (6 bases). This CDR3 comprises 15 residues. Germline assignment: CDR1 MNHEY and CDR2 SMNVEV (reference sequence). Trimming removed 5 bases from V and 0 bases from J, with 11 bases in between. For the CDR3, the DNA is TGTGCCAGCAGTGCGCAGGGGATCTCCTACAATGAGCAGTTCTTC. Translation: CASSAQGISYNEQFF.